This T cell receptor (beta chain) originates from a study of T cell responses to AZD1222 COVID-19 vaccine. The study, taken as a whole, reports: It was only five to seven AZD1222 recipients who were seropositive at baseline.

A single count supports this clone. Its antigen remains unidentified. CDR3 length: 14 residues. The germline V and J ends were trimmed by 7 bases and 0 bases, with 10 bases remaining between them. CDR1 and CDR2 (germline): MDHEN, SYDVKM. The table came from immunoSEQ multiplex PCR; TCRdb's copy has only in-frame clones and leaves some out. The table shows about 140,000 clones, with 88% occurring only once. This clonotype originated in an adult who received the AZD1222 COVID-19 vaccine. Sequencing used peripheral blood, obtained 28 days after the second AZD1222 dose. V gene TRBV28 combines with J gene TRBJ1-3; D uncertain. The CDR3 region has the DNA TGTGCCAGCACCCCTTCAGTCTCTGGAAACACCATATATTTT. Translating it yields CASTPSVSGNTIYF.